This passage covers 29 T cell receptor beta chains from one sample sequenced in a study of identical twins. TCRdb independently ran MiXCR on the 5' RACE reads; one entry per CDR3 protein. The table includes around 290,000 distinct CDR3 sequences, roughly 10% detected once. These records were also assigned to another study, of yellow fever vaccine responses in identical twins.

The sequenced material came from CD8+ T cells sorted from blood. All receptors come from a woman between 18 and 29 years old in good health.

The CDR3 DNA reads as TGCAGTGCTAGGACCGGGAATCAGCCCCAGCATTTT. Protein sequence: CSARTGNQPQHF. V and J are TRBV20-1 and TRBJ1-5; no firm D call. The CDR3 consists of 12 residues. CDR1 DFQATT and CDR2 SNEGSKA come from the germline V gene (reference sequence). With 3 bases removed from V and 4 bases from J, the gap between germline ends came to 7 bases.

This clonotype was seen ten or more times. J is TRBJ2-1 and V is TRBV7-2, with 15 nucleotides matching TRBD2. This CDR3 region has 16 residues. Germline trimming cut 3 bases from V and 7 bases from J; bases unmatched to any gene: 4. Germline loops: CDR1 SGHTA, CDR2 FQGNSA. The CDR3 loop reads CASSFGLAGGLNEQFF. CDR3 DNA: TGTGCCAGCAGCTTTGGACTAGCGGGAGGGTTAAATGAGCAGTTCTTC.

The V gene is TRBV3-1, the J gene TRBJ2-7, with 7 positions matching TRBD1. Germline V gene data show CDR1 as LGHDT and CDR2 as YNNKEL (reference sequence). The CDR3 covers 17 residues. The junction had 11 bases not matched to a gene; V was cut back by 0 bases and J by 3 bases. CDR3 loop: CASSQDLEWTGNYEQYF. The CDR3 DNA reads TGTGCCAGCAGCCAAGATCTGGAATGGACAGGAAACTACGAGCAGTACTTC.

The V call is TRBV10-3, the J call TRBJ2-7, with TRBD2 matching over 10 bases. The J segment lost 6 bases and the V segment lost 4 bases, leaving 9 bases of the junction unmatched. This CDR3 is built from 15 residues. The germline gives CDR1 ENHRY, CDR2 SYGVKD. The CDR3 DNA reads TGTGCCATCAGTGTGAATGAGCGGGAGGGCCCCGAGCAGTACTTC. It encodes CAISVNEREGPEQYF.

This clonotype has a count of ten or more. V and J are TRBV6-4 and TRBJ2-2; tentative D call: TRBD1 (6 bases). Trimming took off 3 bases at V and 4 bases at J, with 6 bases between the two ends. Germline CDR1 is MRHNA and CDR2 is SNTAGT. The CDR3 is 13 residues long. DNA for the CDR3: TGTGCCAGCAGTGAGGGGGCCACCGGGGAGCTGTTTTTT. The encoded protein is CASSEGATGELFF.

The chain employs TRBV10-2 and TRBJ2-7, with 10 bases identical to TRBD2. Germline CDR1 WSHSY, CDR2 SAAADI. V shed 2 bases, J shed 6 bases, and the junction held 7 bases outside the gene matches. The CDR3 extends over 15 amino acids. The CDR3 sequence is CASSELAGDLGEQYF. CDR3 sequence (DNA): TGCGCCAGCAGTGAGCTAGCGGGAGATCTCGGCGAGCAGTACTTC.

This chain connects TRBV7-8 to TRBJ1-4; D not resolved. Germline CDR1 is SGHVS and CDR2 is FQNEAQ. V was clipped by 6 bases and J by 4 bases, with 12 bases between them. The length of the CDR3 is 14 residues. The CDR3 region is CASSQLQRNEKLFF. For the CDR3, the DNA is TGTGCCAGCAGTCAACTACAGCGTAATGAAAAACTGTTTTTT.

The V gene is TRBV28, the J gene TRBJ2-5; D unclear. From germline, CDR1 is MDHEN and CDR2 SYDVKM. The ends were cut back, 6 bases at V and 5 bases at J, with 16 bases in the middle. The CDR3 sequence is 14 residues long. CDR3 amino acids: CASSLPGGAETQYF. CDR3 coding DNA: TGTGCCAGCAGCCTTCCGGGCGGCGCGGAGACCCAGTACTTC.

This clonotype occurred a few times. The chain uses TRBV4-3 and TRBJ1-2; TRBD1 matches 12 bases. Germline V gene data show CDR1 as LGHNA and CDR2 as YSLEER. With V trimmed by 1 base and J by 3 bases, 3 bases remained unmatched. CDR3 length: 16 amino acids. The CDR3 bases are TGCGCCAGCAGCCAAGTGGGGACAGGGGGCGACTATGGCTACACCTTC. Translated, it gives CASSQVGTGGDYGYTF.

This clonotype was found many times. The V gene is TRBV20-1, the J gene TRBJ2-1; TRBD2 matches 7 bases. This CDR3 comprises 21 residues. The germline V gene has CDR1 DFQATT and CDR2 SNEGSKA (reference sequence). Trimming at V came to 0 bases and at J to 0 bases, leaving 20 bases not matched to a gene. The CDR3: CSARDYPPSGEWTHSYNEQFF. The CDR3, as DNA: TGCAGTGCTAGAGATTATCCGCCTAGCGGCGAGTGGACCCACTCCTACAATGAGCAGTTCTTC.

This clonotype was picked up a small number of times. J is TRBJ2-2 and V is TRBV15, with 9 bases identical to TRBD1. This CDR3 spans 17 amino acids. Germline V gene sequence: CDR1 LNHNV, CDR2 YYDKDF (reference sequence). V shed 0 bases, J shed 2 bases, and the junction held 4 bases outside the gene matches. The DNA for the CDR3 is TGTGCCACCAGCAGAGATTCGGACAGGGGAAACACCGGGGAGCTGTTTTTT. It codes for CATSRDSDRGNTGELFF.

Ten or more counts support this clonotype. The V call is TRBV6-5, the J call TRBJ2-1; 8 positions agree with TRBD1. Trimming removed 11 bases from V and 7 bases from J; junction bases left unmatched: 4. Germline V gene lookup returns CDR1 MNHEY and CDR2 SVGAGI. The CDR3 totals 11 residues. This CDR3 reads CAVRQGNEQFF. CDR3 nucleotide sequence: TGTGCCGTCCGACAGGGGAATGAGCAGTTCTTC.

The sample holds many counts of this clonotype. The chain joins TRBV7-6 to TRBJ2-1, with D possibly TRBD2 on 5 matching bases. V lost 2 bases and J lost 2, with 22 bases in between. Germline V gene data show CDR1 as SGHVS and CDR2 as FNYEAQ. The CDR3 consists of 19 residues. CDR3 nucleotides: TGTGCCAGCAGCTTAATGCGCCCCCTGATAGCGTCAACCTACAATGAGCAGTTCTTC. Encoded protein: CASSLMRPLIASTYNEQFF. Full variable domain (remainder filled in from reference TRBV7-6 and TRBJ2-1): GAGVSQSPRYKVTKRGQDVALRCDPISGHVSLYWYRQALGQGPEFLTYFNYEAQQDKSGLPNDRFSAERPEGSISTLTIQRTEQRDSAMYRCASSLMRPLIASTYNEQFFGPGTRLTVL.

CDR3: CASSGLAETQYF. CDR3 in DNA: TGTGCCAGCAGCGGACTGGCGGAGACCCAGTACTTC. The V and J genes are TRBV11-2 and TRBJ2-5; weak D call: TRBD2 (5 bases). Germline values: CDR1 SGHAT, CDR2 FQNNGV. The V gene lost 5 bases and the J gene lost 5 bases, with 9 bases spanning the gap. The CDR3 loop spans 12 amino acids.

This clonotype was counted ten times or more. V and J are TRBV7-9 and TRBJ2-1, with 7 nucleotides matching TRBD2. The V and J ends lost 3 bases and 4 bases, in that order; junction bases with no gene match: 9. The V gene's germline CDR1 is SEHNR and CDR2 FQNEAQ (reference sequence). The CDR3 extends over 16 amino acids. CDR3 amino acids: CASSLEGRAEYNEQFF. CDR3 sequence (DNA): TGTGCCAGCAGCTTGGAAGGGAGGGCTGAGTACAATGAGCAGTTCTTC. Full variable domain (missing parts from reference TRBV7-9 and TRBJ2-1): DTGVSQNPRHKITKRGQNVTFRCDPISEHNRLYWYRQTLGQGPEFLTYFQNEAQLEKSRLLSDRFSAERPKGSFSTLEIQRTEQGDSAMYLCASSLEGRAEYNEQFFGPGTRLTVL.

This clonotype was detected ten times or more. The chain recombines TRBV7-3 with TRBJ2-1; 15 bases agree with TRBD2. Germline V lookup: CDR1 SGHTA, CDR2 FQGTGA. Unmatched junction bases numbered 9, after V lost 5 bases and J lost 7 bases. The CDR3 sequence is 17 residues long. The CDR3 here is CASSLLGLAGGHNEQFF. The CDR3 DNA follows: TGTGCCAGCAGCCTCCTCGGACTAGCGGGGGGGCATAATGAGCAGTTCTTC.

The V call is TRBV20-1, the J call TRBJ2-7, with D uncertain. The CDR3 spans 12 residues. V gave up 3 bases and J gave up 7 bases, with 13 bases separating them. In germline, CDR1 is DFQATT, CDR2 SNEGSKA (reference sequence). The CDR3 loop is CSARAELFEQYF. CDR3 coding DNA: TGCAGTGCTAGGGCCGAATTGTTTGAGCAGTACTTC.

This clonotype has a count of ten or more. The chain couples TRBV28 to TRBJ2-1; D is perhaps TRBD1 (5 bases). Per the germline V gene, CDR1 is MDHEN and CDR2 is SYDVKM. The CDR3 covers 16 residues. V was shortened by 7 bases and J by 0 bases, with 16 bases between the two germline ends. Written as DNA, the CDR3 is TGTGCCAGCAAAGAAGCGTACAGGAGCTCCTACAATGAGCAGTTCTTC. Translation: CASKEAYRSSYNEQFF. Filled out from reference TRBV28 and TRBJ2-1, the complete variable domain reads DVKVTQSSRYLVKRTGEKVFLECVQDMDHENMFWYRQDPGLGLRLIYFSYDVKMKEKGDIPEGYSVSREKKERFSLILESASTNQTSMYLCASKEAYRSSYNEQFFGPGTRLTVL.

The chain links TRBV7-9 to TRBJ2-5; D is unclear. The CDR3 runs to 15 residues. CDR1 SEHNR and CDR2 FQNEAQ come from the germline V gene (reference sequence). V lost 4 bases, J lost 5 bases, and 17 bases lay in between. This CDR3 reads CASSSPAAVRETQYF. For the CDR3, the DNA is TGTGCCAGCAGCTCCCCCGCGGCGGTTCGTGAGACCCAGTACTTC. Full variable domain (rest looked up from reference TRBV7-9 and TRBJ2-5): DTGVSQNPRHKITKRGQNVTFRCDPISEHNRLYWYRQTLGQGPEFLTYFQNEAQLEKSRLLSDRFSAERPKGSFSTLEIQRTEQGDSAMYLCASSSPAAVRETQYFGPGTRLLVL.

At least ten counts were recorded for this clonotype. The rearrangement joins TRBV4-3 to TRBJ1-6, with D possibly matching TRBD1 (6 bases). Germline V CDR1 and CDR2: LGHNA, YSLEER. The V end was cut by 0 bases, the J end by 3 bases, with 9 bases between. The CDR3 is 16 residues long. CDR3: CASSQERGYYNSPLHF. The CDR3 DNA follows: TGCGCCAGCAGCCAAGAGAGGGGGTACTATAATTCACCCCTCCACTTT.

This clonotype was recorded a few times. V and J are TRBV20-1 and TRBJ2-1; 7 bases fit TRBD1. V was pared by 6 bases and J by 4 bases, with 6 bases of the junction left unmatched. The CDR3 covers 13 residues. The germline gives CDR1 DFQATT, CDR2 SNEGSKA (reference sequence). The CDR3 nucleotides are TGCAGTGCCCCGGGACAGTCTTACAATGAGCAGTTCTTC. As protein: CSAPGQSYNEQFF.

Many counts were recorded for this clonotype. The CDR3: CSTVGGLSGTEAFF. The CDR3 DNA reads as TGCAGCACCGTAGGGGGGCTTTCGGGTACTGAAGCTTTCTTT. The chain has TRBV29-1 and TRBJ1-1; D may be TRBD1 (6 bases). Trimming took 8 bases from V and 5 from J, leaving 21 bases between them. This CDR3 region has 14 residues. The V gene's germline CDR1 is SQVTM and CDR2 ANQGSEA.

The CDR3 DNA is TGTGCCAGTAGTGTGGGACAGGCGAACACTGAAGCTTTCTTT. It specifies CASSVGQANTEAFF. V is TRBV19 and J is TRBJ1-1; 8 nucleotides align to TRBD1. Looked up from germline, CDR1 is LNHDA and CDR2 is SQIVND (reference sequence). The CDR3 is made up of 14 amino acids. V trimming: 5 bases; J trimming: 1 base; junction bases outside the gene matches: 3.

This clonotype was seen a handful of times. V is TRBV5-6 and J is TRBJ2-1; no clear D. Trimming took 4 bases from V and 8 from J, leaving 10 bases between them. CDR3 size: 12 residues. Germline assignment: CDR1 SGHDT and CDR2 YYEEEE. The CDR3 loop is CASSGSNYEQFF. The CDR3 DNA is TGTGCCAGCAGCGGCTCCAATTATGAGCAGTTCTTC.

The rearrangement joins TRBV24-1 to TRBJ2-2, with D perhaps TRBD2 (6 bases). Germline loops: CDR1 KGHDR, CDR2 SFDVKD. This CDR3 comprises 16 residues. V lost 0 bases to trimming and J lost 1 base, with 8 bases between them. CDR3 sequence: CATSDLSGENTGELFF. CDR3 nucleotide sequence: TGTGCCACCAGTGATTTGTCGGGAGAGAACACCGGGGAGCTGTTTTTT.

J is TRBJ2-1 and V is TRBV20-1, with D tentatively TRBD1 or TRBD2 (5 bases each). The germline V gene encodes CDR1 DFQATT and CDR2 SNEGSKA (reference sequence). This CDR3 comprises 15 residues. V lost 5 bases to trimming and J lost 0 bases, with 14 bases between them. CDR3 residues: CSAPGPTSSYNEQFF. CDR3 coding DNA: TGCAGTGCTCCGGGACCAACGTCCTCCTACAATGAGCAGTTCTTC.

The gene calls are TRBV28 and TRBJ2-7; D gene uncertain. The germline V gene has CDR1 MDHEN and CDR2 SYDVKM. V lost 6 bases to trimming and J lost 6 bases, with 12 bases between them. The CDR3 contains 12 residues. CDR3 DNA: TGTGCCAGCAGCCTCTATGGCCCCGAGCAGTACTTC. This translates into CASSLYGPEQYF.

This clonotype was detected many times. The rearrangement uses TRBV3-1 and TRBJ1-2, with 8 bases aligning to TRBD1. The ends lost 1 base at V and 6 bases at J; junction bases unmatched: 7. The CDR3 spans 15 residues. Germline CDR1 LGHDT, CDR2 YNNKEL (reference sequence). The CDR3 DNA sequence: TGTGCCAGCAGCCAAGCGACTTGGGACAGGCATGGCTACACCTTC. Residues: CASSQATWDRHGYTF.

The chain has TRBV7-9 and TRBJ2-7; D tentatively fits TRBD1 or TRBD2 (5 bases each). Germline values: CDR1 SEHNR, CDR2 FQNEAQ (reference sequence). The ends were cut back, 0 bases at V and 5 bases at J, with 17 bases in the middle. The length of the CDR3 is 16 residues. CDR3 sequence: CASSLAGVRLTDEQYF. CDR3 coding DNA: TGTGCCAGCAGCTTAGCGGGGGTGCGATTAACGGACGAGCAGTACTTC.